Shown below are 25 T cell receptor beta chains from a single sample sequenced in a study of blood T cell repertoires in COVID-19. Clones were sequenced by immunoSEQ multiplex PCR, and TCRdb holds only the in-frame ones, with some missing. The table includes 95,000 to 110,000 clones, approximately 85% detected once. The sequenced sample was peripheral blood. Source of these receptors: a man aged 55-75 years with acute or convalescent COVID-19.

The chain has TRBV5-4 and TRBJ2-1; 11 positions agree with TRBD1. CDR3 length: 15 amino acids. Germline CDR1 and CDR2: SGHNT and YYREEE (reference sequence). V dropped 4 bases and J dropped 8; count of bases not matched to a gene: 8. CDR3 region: CASSPGQGAGYEQFF. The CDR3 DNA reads TGTGCCAGCAGCCCAGGACAGGGGGCGGGCTATGAGCAGTTCTTC.

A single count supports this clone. In DNA, the CDR3 is TGTGCCTGGACACAGGGTGAACTTATTGGCTACACCTTC. Protein: CAWTQGELIGYTF. This sequence joins TRBV30 and TRBJ1-2; tentative D call: TRBD1 (6 bases). V was shortened by 4 bases and J by 7 bases, with 16 bases between the two germline ends. The CDR3 spans 13 residues. CDR1 and CDR2 from the germline V gene are GTSNPN and SVGIG (reference sequence).

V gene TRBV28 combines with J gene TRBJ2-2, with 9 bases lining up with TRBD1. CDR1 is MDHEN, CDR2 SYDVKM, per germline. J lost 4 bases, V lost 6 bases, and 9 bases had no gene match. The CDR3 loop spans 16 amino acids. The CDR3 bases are TGTGCCAGCAGACTACAGGGGGCGCGGGTCACCGGGGAGCTGTTTTTT. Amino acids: CASRLQGARVTGELFF.

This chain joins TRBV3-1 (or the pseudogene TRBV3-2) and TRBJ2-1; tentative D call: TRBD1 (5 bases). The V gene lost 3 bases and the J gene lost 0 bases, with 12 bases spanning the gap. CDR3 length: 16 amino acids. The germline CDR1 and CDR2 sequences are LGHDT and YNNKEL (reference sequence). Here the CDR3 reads CASSHLTGSSYNEQFF. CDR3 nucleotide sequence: TGTGCCAGCAGCCACCTCACAGGTAGCTCCTACAATGAGCAGTTCTTC.

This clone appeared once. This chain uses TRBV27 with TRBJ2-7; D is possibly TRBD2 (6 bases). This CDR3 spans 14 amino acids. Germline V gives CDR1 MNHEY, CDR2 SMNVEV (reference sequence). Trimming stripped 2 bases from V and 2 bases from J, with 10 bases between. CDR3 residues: CASSLRAGPYEQYF. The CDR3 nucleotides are TGTGCCAGCAGTTTAAGAGCGGGCCCCTACGAGCAGTACTTC.

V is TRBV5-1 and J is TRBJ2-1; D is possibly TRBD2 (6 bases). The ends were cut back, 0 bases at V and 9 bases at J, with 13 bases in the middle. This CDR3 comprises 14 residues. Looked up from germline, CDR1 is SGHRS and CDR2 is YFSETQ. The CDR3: CASSLVGGNFEQFF. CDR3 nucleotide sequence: TGCGCCAGCAGCTTGGTCGGGGGAAACTTTGAGCAGTTCTTC.

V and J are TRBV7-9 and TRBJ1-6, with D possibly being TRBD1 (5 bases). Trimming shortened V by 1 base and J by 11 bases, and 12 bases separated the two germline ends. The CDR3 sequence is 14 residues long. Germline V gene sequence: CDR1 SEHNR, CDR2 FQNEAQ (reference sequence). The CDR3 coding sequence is TGTGCCAGCAGCTTAGGGCAGGGTTGGCCACCCCTCCACTTT. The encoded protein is CASSLGQGWPPLHF.

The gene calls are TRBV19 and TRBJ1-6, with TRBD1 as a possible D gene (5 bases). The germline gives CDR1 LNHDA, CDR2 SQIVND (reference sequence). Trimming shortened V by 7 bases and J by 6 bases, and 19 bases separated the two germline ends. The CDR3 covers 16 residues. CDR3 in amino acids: CASKVEGTRSNSPLHF. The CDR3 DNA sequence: TGTGCCAGTAAGGTGGAGGGGACCCGCTCTAATTCACCCCTCCACTTT.

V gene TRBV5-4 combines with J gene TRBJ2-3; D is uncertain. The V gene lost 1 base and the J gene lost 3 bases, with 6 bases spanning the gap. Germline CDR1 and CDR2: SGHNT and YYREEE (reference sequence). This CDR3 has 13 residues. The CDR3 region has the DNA TGTGCCAGCAGCTTGTACAGTACAGATACGCAGTATTTT. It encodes CASSLYSTDTQYF. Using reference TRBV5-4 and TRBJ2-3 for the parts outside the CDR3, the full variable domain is ETGVTQSPTHLIKTRGQQVTLRCSSQSGHNTVSWYQQALGQGPQFIFQYYREEENGRGNFPPRFSGLQFPNYSSELNVNALELDDSALYLCASSLYSTDTQYFGPGTRLTVL.

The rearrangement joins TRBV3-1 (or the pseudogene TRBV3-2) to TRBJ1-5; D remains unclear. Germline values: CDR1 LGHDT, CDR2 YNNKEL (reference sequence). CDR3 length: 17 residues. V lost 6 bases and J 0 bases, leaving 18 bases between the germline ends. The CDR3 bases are TGTGCCAGCAGTCTCCCCTCTCGGTCCGATAGCAATCAGCCCCAGCATTTT. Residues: CASSLPSRSDSNQPQHF.

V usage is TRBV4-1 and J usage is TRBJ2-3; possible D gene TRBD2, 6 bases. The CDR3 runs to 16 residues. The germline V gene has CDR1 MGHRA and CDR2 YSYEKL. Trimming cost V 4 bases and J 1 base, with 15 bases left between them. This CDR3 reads CASSLPPGLRTDTQYF. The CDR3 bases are TGCGCCAGCAGCCTACCACCGGGACTTCGCACAGATACGCAGTATTTT.

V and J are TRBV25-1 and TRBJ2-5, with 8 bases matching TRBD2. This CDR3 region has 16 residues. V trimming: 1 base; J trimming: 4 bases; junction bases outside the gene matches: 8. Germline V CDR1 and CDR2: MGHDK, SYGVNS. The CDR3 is CASSEWPSGSVETQYF. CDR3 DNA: TGTGCCAGCAGTGAATGGCCCAGCGGGAGTGTAGAGACCCAGTACTTC.

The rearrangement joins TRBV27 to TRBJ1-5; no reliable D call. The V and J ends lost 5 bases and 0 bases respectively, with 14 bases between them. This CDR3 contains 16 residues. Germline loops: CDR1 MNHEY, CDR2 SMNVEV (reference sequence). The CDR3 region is CASSMGSRYSNQPQHF. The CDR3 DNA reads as TGTGCCAGCAGTATGGGGAGCAGGTATAGCAATCAGCCCCAGCATTTT.

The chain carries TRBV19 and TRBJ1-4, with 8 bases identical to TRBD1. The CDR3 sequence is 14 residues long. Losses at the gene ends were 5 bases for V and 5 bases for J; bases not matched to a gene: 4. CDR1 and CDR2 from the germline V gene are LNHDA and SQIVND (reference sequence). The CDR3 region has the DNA TGTGCCAGTAGTCCATGGGACAGGAATGAAAAACTGTTTTTT. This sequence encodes CASSPWDRNEKLFF. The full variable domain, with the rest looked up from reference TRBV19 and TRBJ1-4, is DGGITQSPKYLFRKEGQNVTLSCEQNLNHDAMYWYRQDPGQGLRLIYYSQIVNDFQKGDIAEGYSVSREKKESFPLTVTSAQKNPTAFYLCASSPWDRNEKLFFGSGTQLSVL.

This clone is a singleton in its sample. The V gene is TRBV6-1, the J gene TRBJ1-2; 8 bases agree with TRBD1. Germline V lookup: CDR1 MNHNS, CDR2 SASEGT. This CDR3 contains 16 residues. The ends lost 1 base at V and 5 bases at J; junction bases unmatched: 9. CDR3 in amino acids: CASSEGASTGGYGYTF. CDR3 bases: TGTGCCAGCAGTGAAGGGGCTAGTACAGGGGGGTATGGCTACACCTTC.

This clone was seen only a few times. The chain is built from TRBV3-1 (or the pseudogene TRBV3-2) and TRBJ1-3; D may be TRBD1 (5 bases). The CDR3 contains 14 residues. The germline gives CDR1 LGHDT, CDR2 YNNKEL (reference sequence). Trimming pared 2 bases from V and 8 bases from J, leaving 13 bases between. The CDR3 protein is CASSQSAGDDTIYF. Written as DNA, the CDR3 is TGTGCCAGCAGCCAATCGGCGGGGGACGACACCATATATTTT.

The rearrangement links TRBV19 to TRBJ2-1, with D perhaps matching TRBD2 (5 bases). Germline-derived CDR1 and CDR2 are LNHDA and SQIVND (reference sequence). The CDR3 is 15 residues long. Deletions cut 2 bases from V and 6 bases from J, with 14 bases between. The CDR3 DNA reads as TGTGCCAGTAGTATATGGCTAGCAAGTCCCAATGAGCAGTTCTTC. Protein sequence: CASSIWLASPNEQFF.

The CDR3 here is CASSSPGQGEKLFF. CDR3 bases: TGTGCCAGCAGTTCGCCGGGACAGGGTGAAAAACTGTTTTTT. This chain uses TRBV6-5 with TRBJ1-4; 9 nucleotides align to TRBD1. CDR1 and CDR2 (germline): MNHEY, SVGAGI. The CDR3 is 14 amino acids. J lost 7 bases, V lost 4 bases, and 4 bases had no gene match.

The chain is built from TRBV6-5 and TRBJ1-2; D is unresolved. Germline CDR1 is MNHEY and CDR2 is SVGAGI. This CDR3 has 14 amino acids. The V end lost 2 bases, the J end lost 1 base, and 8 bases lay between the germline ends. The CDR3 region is CASSYGRGNYGYTF. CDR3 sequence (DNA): TGTGCCAGCAGTTACGGTCGGGGTAACTATGGCTACACCTTC.

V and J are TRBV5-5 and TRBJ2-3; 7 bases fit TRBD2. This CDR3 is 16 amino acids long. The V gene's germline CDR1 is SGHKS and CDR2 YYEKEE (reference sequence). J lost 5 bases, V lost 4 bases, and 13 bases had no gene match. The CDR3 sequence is CASSPAAGSTGDTQYF. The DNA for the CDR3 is TGTGCCAGCAGCCCAGCAGCGGGGAGCACGGGAGATACGCAGTATTTT.

The chain's CDR3 is CASSIGPQRGAHSPLHF. The CDR3 nucleotides read TGTGCCAGTAGTATAGGTCCTCAGCGGGGAGCGCATTCACCCCTCCACTTT. The chain has TRBV19 and TRBJ1-6; D call uncertain. With 1 base removed from V and 8 bases from J, the gap between germline ends came to 18 bases. The CDR3 spans 17 residues. Germline V lookup: CDR1 LNHDA, CDR2 SQIVND (reference sequence).

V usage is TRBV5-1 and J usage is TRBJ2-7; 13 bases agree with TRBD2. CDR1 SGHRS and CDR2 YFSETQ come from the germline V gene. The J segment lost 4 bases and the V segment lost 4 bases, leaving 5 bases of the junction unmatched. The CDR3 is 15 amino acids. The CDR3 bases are TGCGCCAGCAGCCGGACTAGCGGGAGTTATTACGAGCAGTACTTC. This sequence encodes CASSRTSGSYYEQYF.

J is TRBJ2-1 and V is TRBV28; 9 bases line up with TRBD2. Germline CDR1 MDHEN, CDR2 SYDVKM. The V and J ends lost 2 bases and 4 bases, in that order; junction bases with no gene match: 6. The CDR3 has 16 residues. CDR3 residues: CASSLPASGTYNEQFF. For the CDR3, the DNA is TGTGCCAGCAGTTTACCCGCTAGCGGGACATACAATGAGCAGTTCTTC.

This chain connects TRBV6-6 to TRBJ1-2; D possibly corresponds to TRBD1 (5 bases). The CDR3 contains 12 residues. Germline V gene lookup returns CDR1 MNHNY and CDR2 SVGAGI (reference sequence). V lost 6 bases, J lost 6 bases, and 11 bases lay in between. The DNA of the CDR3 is TGTGCCAGCAGGGGGGGATCTGATGGCTACACCTTC. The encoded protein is CASRGGSDGYTF.

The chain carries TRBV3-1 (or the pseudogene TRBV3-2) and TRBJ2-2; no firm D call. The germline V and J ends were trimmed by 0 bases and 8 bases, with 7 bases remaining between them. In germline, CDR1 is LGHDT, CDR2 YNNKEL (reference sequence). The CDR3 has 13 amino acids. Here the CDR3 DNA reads TGTGCCAGCAGCCAAGAAATAGTGGGGGAGCTGTTTTTT. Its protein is CASSQEIVGELFF.